A selection of T cell receptor beta chains follows, all from one sample in a study of blood T cell repertoires in COVID-19. The table came from immunoSEQ multiplex PCR; TCRdb's copy has only in-frame clones and leaves some out. Of around 42,000 clones in the sample, approximately 84% are singletons; the top ten hold over 10%. Specimen: peripheral blood. The receptors here all came from an older woman in a cohort sampled during active COVID-19. The conserved cysteine and the conserved F or W are not part of the CDR3 here.

ASSYSGTNTGELF TRBV6-5
ASSGGRAYEQY TRBV19
ASSLDRGRTNYGYT TRBV7-2
ASTNLQGAFYGYT TRBV6-5
ASSEHPNTEAF TRBV5-1
ASSGGLAGYTGELF TRBV2
ASRLTGVETQY TRBV27
AWSSPGTSGTLPYEQY TRBV30
ASSPLTGTGELF TRBV18
ASSLELGGEQY TRBV5-1
ASSRTGHEQY TRBV7-9
ASRRTSQSTDTQY TRBV6-5
ASSHGGGSSYNEQF TRBV7-6
ASSANNRGAKAF TRBV7-9
AWSSGRVYGYT TRBV30
ASSQDPDRGREQY TRBV3-1/TRBV3-2
ASSLIGGTGELF TRBV5-1
ASSLGLRGGTEAF TRBV11-2
ASSGQMNTEAF TRBV28
ASSQGQHGYT TRBV7-9
ASSQDPLGSRYEQY TRBV4-1
ASSLVGQMFHEQY TRBV5-4
ASSTTGGQPQH TRBV2
ASSQTSGDTDTQY TRBV5-1
ASSQINDRGYT TRBV3-1/TRBV3-2
ASSIAYRGGETQY TRBV19
ATSDFQGQGPEGYT TRBV24-1
AWSVSSGAHNEQF TRBV30
ASSPNLRFTEAF TRBV6-5
ASSIGTGYEQY TRBV19
ASDPRDRGVNEQF TRBV7-3
ASSDGGQNYGRETQY TRBV7-9
ASSLGQPNSPLH TRBV28
ASSLGTSGRGGYEQY TRBV4-1
ASSLQGIGAYEQY TRBV27
ASSVDPLSSGRANEQF TRBV9
ASSFDKNQPQH TRBV7-9
ASSFTSVASREQF TRBV28